This TCR beta chain was retrieved from a study of shared clonotypes between healthy human individuals. General study results and limits: Several donors shared about 5% of their naive CD4 clonotypes.

On this clone itself: Antigen unknown.

Germline V gene sequence: CDR1 SGHDN, CDR2 FVKESK. With 1 base removed from V and 6 bases from J, the gap between germline ends came to 13 bases. CDR3 length equals 15 residues. CD45RO-negative CD8 cells positively selected for CCR7 made up the naive population, which excluded terminally differentiated effector memory CD45RA+ cells. Sequencing used immunoSEQ multiplex PCR; TCRdb keeps in-frame clones, though not all of them. In the table there are 630,000 or so clones, roughly 98% of which are singletons. The chain recombines TRBV14 with TRBJ1-5, with D possibly being TRBD1 (5 bases). The sample comprised naive CD8+ T cells sorted from blood. This receptor was obtained from a man aged 25 to 40 in good health. In DNA, the CDR3 is TGTGCCAGCAGCCAAGCCGTGAGGGGCCTTCAGCCCCAGCATTTT. Translated, it gives CASSQAVRGLQPQHF. Complete variable domain (other parts from reference TRBV14 and TRBJ1-5): EAGVTQFPSHSVIEKGQTVTLRCDPISGHDNLYWYRRVMGKEIKFLLHFVKESKQDESGMPNNRFLAERTGGTYSTLKVQPAELEDSGVYFCASSQAVRGLQPQHFGDGTRLSIL.